The present T cell receptor beta chain was sequenced within a study of beta chain features in type 1 diabetes. General study findings and limits: The similarity of naive, central memory and Treg TCRB repertoires appeared greater among patients than among healthy donors. Across all four CD4+ subsets, people with type 1 diabetes showed modestly shorter TCRB CDR3s.

Turning to this clone: Its cognate antigen is unknown.

Investigators reverse transcribed all isolated RNA, so they sequenced expressed TCRB transcripts. Repertoires were generated with immunoSEQ multiplex PCR, while TCRdb's copy carries only in-frame clones and drops some. This sample has some 640,000 clones; about an eighth occur once, and the top ten carry just under 0.04%. Germline CDR1 SGDLS, CDR2 YYNGEE. The V gene lost 2 bases and the J gene lost 5 bases, with 25 bases spanning the gap. The CDR3 totals 18 residues. A heparinised blood draw that averaged about 100 mL was obtained once from each donor. The sequencing sample was made of naive CD4+ T cells from blood. V usage is TRBV9 and J usage is TRBJ2-5; D is possibly TRBD2 (7 bases). The receptor comes from a man aged 18 to 30 with type 1 diabetes. The CDR3 loop is CASSVTGTGGAREETQYF. For the CDR3, the DNA is TGTGCCAGCAGCGTGACCGGGACTGGGGGGGCACGGGAGGAGACCCAGTACTTC.